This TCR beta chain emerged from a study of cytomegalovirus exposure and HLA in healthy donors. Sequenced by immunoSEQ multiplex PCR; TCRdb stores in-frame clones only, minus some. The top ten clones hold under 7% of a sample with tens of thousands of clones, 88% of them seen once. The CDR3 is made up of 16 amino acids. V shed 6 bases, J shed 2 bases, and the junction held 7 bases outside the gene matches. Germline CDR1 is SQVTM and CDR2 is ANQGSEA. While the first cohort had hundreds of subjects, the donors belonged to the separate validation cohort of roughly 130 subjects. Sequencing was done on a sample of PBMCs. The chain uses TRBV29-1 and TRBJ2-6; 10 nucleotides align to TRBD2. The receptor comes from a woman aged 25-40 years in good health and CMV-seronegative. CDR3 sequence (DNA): TGCAGCGTCCGAGGGCTAGCGGGAGCTGGGGCCAACGTCCTGACTTTC. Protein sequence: CSVRGLAGAGANVLTF.